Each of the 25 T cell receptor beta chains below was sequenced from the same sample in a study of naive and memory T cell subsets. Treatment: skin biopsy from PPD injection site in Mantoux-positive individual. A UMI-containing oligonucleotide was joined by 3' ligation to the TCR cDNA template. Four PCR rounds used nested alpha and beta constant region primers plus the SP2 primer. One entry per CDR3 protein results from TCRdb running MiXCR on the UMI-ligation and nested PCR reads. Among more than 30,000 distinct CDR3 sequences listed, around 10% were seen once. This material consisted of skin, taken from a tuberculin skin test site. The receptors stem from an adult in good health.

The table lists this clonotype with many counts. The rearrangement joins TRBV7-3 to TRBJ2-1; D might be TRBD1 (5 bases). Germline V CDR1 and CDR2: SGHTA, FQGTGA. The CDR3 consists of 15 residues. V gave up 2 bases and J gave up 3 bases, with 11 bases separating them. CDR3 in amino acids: CASSLVDSDYNEQFF. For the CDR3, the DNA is TGTGCCAGCAGCTTAGTAGACAGCGACTACAATGAGCAGTTCTTC.

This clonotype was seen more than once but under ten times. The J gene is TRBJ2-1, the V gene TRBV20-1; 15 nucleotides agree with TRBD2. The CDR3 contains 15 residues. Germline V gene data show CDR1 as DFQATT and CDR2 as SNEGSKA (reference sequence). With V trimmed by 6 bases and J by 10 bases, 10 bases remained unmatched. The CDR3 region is CSAPPGLAGGQEQFF. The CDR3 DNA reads TGCAGTGCCCCACCGGGACTAGCGGGGGGACAAGAGCAGTTCTTC.

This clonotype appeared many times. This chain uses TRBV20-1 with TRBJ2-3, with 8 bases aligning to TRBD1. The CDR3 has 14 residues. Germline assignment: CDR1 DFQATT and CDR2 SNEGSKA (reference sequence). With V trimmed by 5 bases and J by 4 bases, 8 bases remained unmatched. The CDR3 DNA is TGCAGTGCTTTGGACAGGGCGTCTTCAGATACGCAGTATTTT. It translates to CSALDRASSDTQYF.

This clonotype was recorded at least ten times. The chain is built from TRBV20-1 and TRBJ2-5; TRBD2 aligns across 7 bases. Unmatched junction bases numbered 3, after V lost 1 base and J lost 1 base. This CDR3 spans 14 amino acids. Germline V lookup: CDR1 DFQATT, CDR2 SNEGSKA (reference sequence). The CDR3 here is CSARGGRTQETQYF. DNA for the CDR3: TGCAGTGCTAGAGGCGGGAGAACCCAAGAGACCCAGTACTTC.

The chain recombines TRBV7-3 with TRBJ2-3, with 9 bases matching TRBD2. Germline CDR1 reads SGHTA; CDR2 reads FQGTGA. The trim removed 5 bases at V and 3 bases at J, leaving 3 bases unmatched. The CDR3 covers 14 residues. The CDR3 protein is CASSSSGSTDTQYF. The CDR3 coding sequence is TGTGCCAGCAGCAGTAGCGGGAGTACAGATACGCAGTATTTT.

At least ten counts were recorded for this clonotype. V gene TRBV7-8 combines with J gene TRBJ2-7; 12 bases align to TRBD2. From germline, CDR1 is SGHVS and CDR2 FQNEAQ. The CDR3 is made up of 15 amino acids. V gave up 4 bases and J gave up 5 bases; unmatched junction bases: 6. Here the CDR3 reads CASSWSSGRANEQYF. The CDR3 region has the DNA TGTGCCAGCAGCTGGTCTAGCGGGAGGGCCAACGAGCAGTACTTC.

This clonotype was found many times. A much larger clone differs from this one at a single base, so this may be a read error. This CDR3 reads CASISLPGVSYEQYF. In nucleotides, the CDR3 is TGTGCCAGCATTAGCTTGCCGGGAGTTTCCTACGAGCAGTACTTC. The V call is TRBV7-8, the J call TRBJ2-7; tentative D call: TRBD2 (6 bases). The CDR3 loop spans 15 amino acids. Germline CDR1 and CDR2: SGHVS and FQNEAQ. Trimming pared 7 bases from V and 1 base from J, leaving 17 bases between.

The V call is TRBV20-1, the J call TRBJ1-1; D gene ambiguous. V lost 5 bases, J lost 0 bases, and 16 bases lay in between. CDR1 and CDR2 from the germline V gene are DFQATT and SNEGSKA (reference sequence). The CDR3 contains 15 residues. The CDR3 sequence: CSAVFGARVNTEAFF. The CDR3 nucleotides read TGCAGTGCTGTCTTCGGCGCCCGGGTGAACACTGAAGCTTTCTTT.

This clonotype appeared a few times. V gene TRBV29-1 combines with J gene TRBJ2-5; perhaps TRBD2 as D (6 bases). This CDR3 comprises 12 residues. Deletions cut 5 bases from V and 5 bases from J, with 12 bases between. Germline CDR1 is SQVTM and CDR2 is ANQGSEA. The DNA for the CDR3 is TGCAGCGTTACGGCCCGGGGGGAGACCCAGTACTTC. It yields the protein CSVTARGETQYF.

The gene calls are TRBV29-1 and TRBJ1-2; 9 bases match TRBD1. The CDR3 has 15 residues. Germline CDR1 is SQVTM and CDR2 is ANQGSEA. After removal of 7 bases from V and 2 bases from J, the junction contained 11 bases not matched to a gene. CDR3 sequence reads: CSAEDRGTGNYGYTF. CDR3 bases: TGCAGCGCAGAGGACAGGGGAACTGGCAACTATGGCTACACCTTC.

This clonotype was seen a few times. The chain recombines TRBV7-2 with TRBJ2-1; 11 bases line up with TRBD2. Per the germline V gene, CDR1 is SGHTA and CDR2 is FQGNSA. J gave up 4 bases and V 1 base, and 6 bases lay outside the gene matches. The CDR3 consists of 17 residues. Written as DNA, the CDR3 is TGTGCCAGCAGCTTAGTTAGCGGGGGGGCCTGGTACAATGAGCAGTTCTTC. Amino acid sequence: CASSLVSGGAWYNEQFF.

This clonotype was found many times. In nucleotides, the CDR3 is TGTGCCAGCAGTGAAATAGCGGGAGAAGCTTACAATGAGCAGTTCTTC. Its translation is CASSEIAGEAYNEQFF. V gene TRBV2 combines with J gene TRBJ2-1, with 9 positions matching TRBD2. Looked up from germline, CDR1 is SNHLY and CDR2 is FYNNEI. V dropped 2 bases and J dropped 4; count of bases not matched to a gene: 6. This CDR3 comprises 16 residues.

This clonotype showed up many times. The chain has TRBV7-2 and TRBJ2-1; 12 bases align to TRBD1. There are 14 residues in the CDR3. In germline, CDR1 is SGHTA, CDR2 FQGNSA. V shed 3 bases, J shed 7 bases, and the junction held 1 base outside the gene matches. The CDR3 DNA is TGTGCCAGCAGCTTGGGACAGGGGGCTAATGAGCAGTTCTTC. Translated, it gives CASSLGQGANEQFF. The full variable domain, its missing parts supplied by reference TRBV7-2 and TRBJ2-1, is GAGVSQSPSNKVTEKGKDVELRCDPISGHTALYWYRQSLGQGLEFLIYFQGNSAPDKSGLPSDRFSAERTGGSVSTLTIQRTQQEDSAVYLCASSLGQGANEQFFGPGTRLTVL.

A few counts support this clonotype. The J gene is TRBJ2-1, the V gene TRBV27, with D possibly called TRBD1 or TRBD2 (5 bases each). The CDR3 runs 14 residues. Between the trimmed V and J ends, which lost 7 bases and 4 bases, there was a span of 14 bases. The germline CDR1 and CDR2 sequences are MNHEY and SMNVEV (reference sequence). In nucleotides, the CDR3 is TGTGCCAGCACCCATGGGGGAGCGTACAATGAGCAGTTCTTC. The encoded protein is CASTHGGAYNEQFF.

The CDR3 nucleotides read TGTGCCAGCAGCGACTCAGCCAAAAACATTCAGTACTTC. This encodes CASSDSAKNIQYF. V usage is TRBV5-4 and J usage is TRBJ2-4, with D unclear. Trimming removed 4 bases at V and 0 bases at J, with 5 bases between. The germline V gene has CDR1 SGHNT and CDR2 YYREEE (reference sequence). The CDR3 sequence is 13 residues long.

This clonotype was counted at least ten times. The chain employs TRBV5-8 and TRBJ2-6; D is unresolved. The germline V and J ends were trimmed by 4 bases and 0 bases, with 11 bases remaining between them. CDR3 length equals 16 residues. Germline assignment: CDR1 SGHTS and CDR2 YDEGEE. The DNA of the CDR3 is TGTGCCAGCAGCCATGGACGGACCTCTGGGGCCAACGTCCTGACTTTC. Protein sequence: CASSHGRTSGANVLTF.

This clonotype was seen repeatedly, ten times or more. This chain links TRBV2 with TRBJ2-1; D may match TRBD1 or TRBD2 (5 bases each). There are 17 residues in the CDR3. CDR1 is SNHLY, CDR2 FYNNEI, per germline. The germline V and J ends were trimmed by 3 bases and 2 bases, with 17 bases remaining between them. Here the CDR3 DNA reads TGTGCCAGCAGTGATACAAGAGGGGTACCACCCTACAATGAGCAGTTCTTC. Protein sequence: CASSDTRGVPPYNEQFF. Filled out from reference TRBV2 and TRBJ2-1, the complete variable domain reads EPEVTQTPSHQVTQMGQEVILRCVPISNHLYFYWYRQILGQKVEFLVSFYNNEISEKSEIFDDQFSVERPDGSNFTLKIRSTKLEDSAMYFCASSDTRGVPPYNEQFFGPGTRLTVL.

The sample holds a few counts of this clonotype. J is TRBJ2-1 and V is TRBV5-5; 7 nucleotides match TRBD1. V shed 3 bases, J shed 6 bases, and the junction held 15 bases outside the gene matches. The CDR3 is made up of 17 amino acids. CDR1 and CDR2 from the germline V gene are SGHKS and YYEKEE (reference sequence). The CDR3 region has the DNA TGTGCCAGCAGCTCGGGGTGGGCCAGGGGGTTAGGCAATGAGCAGTTCTTC. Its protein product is CASSSGWARGLGNEQFF.

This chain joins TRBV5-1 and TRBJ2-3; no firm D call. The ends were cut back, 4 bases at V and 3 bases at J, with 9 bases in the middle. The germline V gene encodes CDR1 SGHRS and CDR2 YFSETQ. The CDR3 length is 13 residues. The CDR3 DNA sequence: TGCGCCAGCAGCCTAGGTCATACAGATACGCAGTATTTT. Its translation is CASSLGHTDTQYF.

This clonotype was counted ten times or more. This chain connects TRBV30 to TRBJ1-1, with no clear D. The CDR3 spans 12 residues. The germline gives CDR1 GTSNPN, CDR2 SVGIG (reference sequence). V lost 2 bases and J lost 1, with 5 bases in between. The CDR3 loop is CAWSPGNTEAFF. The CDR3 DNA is TGTGCCTGGAGTCCGGGGAACACTGAAGCTTTCTTT.

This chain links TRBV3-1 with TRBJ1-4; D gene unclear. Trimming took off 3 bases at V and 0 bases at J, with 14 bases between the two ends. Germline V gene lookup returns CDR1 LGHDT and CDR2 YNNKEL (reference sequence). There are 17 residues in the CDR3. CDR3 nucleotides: TGTGCCAGCAGCCATGGGTTCAATCCCTCAACTAATGAAAAACTGTTTTTT. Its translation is CASSHGFNPSTNEKLFF.

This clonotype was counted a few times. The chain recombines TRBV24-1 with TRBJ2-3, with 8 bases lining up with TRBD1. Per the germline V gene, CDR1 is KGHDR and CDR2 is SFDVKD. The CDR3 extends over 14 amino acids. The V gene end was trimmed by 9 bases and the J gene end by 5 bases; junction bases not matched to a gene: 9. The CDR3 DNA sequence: TGTGCCACCGGGGCAGGGGGCCGTAAAGATACGCAGTATTTT. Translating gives CATGAGGRKDTQYF.

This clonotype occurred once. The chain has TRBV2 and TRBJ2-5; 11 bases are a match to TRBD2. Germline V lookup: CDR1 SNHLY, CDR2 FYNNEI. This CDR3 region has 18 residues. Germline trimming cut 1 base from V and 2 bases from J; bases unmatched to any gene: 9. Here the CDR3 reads CASSEVASGGPIQETQYF. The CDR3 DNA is TGTGCCAGCAGTGAAGTGGCTAGCGGGGGGCCCATTCAAGAGACCCAGTACTTC.

CDR3 sequence reads: CSAELQGGQPQHF. CDR3 coding DNA: TGCAGTGCAGAACTACAGGGAGGTCAGCCCCAGCATTTT. This chain links TRBV20-1 with TRBJ1-5; TRBD1 is a possible D gene (6 bases). Germline V CDR1 and CDR2: DFQATT, SNEGSKA (reference sequence). This CDR3 contains 13 residues. V gave up 6 bases and J gave up 6 bases, with 15 bases separating them.

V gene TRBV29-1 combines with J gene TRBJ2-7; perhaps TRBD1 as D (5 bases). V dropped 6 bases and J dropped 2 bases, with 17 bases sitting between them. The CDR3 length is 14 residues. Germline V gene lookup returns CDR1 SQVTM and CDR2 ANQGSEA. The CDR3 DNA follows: TGCAGCGTAACAGGAGACAATCTACCCTACGAGCAGTACTTC. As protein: CSVTGDNLPYEQYF.